This entry concerns a single TCR beta chain. Via MiXCR, TCRdb re-called the 5' RACE reads, giving one row per CDR3 protein. The table lists 6,000 to 7,500 distinct CDR3 sequences, about three quarters of them singletons. Cells sorted as Tregs were CD4+, CD25+ and CD127-/low. The specimen sequenced was tumor-infiltrating Tregs sorted from the breast tumor. This receptor was obtained from a female donor with breast cancer.

CDR3 DNA sequence: TGTGCCAGCAGAGGGGGTACTCTGGGGACCCAGTACTTC. Its protein product is CASRGGTLGTQYF. The chain uses TRBV6-2 or TRBV6-3 and TRBJ2-5; possible D gene TRBD1, 6 bases. The germline V and J ends were trimmed by 6 bases and 7 bases, with 15 bases remaining between them. The CDR3 is 13 amino acids. CDR1 and CDR2 (germline): MNHEY, SVGEGT.